The clone carrying this T cell receptor beta chain showed up just a few times. Its specificity is unknown. Described time point: week 23, last vaccination. Every vaccination contained 300 ug of the mutant IDH1 20-mer peptide and was paired with topical imiquimod. These data are taken from a study of a mutant IDH1 vaccine in newly diagnosed glioma. Study-wide results and limits: Pseudoprogression seemingly bore no relation to changes in top peripheral T cell clonotypes.

Measured with immunoSEQ multiplex PCR; TCRdb has only the in-frame clones, and not every one. The table records roughly 43,000 clones, roughly 80% of them present only once. This specimen was PBMCs, taken from a glioma patient whose treatment included an IDH1 peptide vaccine. The origin of this receptor is a woman aged 18-29 years with glioma. Some clones in this sample may be carry-over from other donors' samples.

The CDR3 DNA reads as TGTGCCAGCAGCGTAGGCGTGGGCACTGAAGCTTTCTTT. It yields the protein CASSVGVGTEAFF. This rearrangement joins TRBV9 to TRBJ1-1; the D is unclear. Trimming took 0 bases from V and 4 from J, leaving 7 bases between them. The CDR3 consists of 13 residues. Germline V gene sequence: CDR1 SGDLS, CDR2 YYNGEE.